These T cell receptor beta chains were read from a single sample in a study of blood T cell repertoires in COVID-19. Some clones are missing from TCRdb's copy, which holds only in-frame ones; the method was immunoSEQ multiplex PCR. Of roughly 46,000 clones listed, over 75% are singletons. Sequenced input: peripheral blood. The origin of the receptors is a human donor with active COVID-19. The donor label of this sample is uncertain. CDR3s include the opening cysteine and the closing phenylalanine or tryptophan. The order of the fields is D gene, J gene, V gene, clone size, CDR3 protein, CDR3 DNA. D genes are given only for firm matches. The listing skips clone size in some rows; elsewhere it reads once, few, many or a size class.

D gene: NA
J gene: TRBJ2-4
V gene: TRBV28
clone size: NA
CDR3 protein: CASSSRVPAKNIQYF
CDR3 DNA: TGTGCCAGCAGTTCCAGGGTGCCAGCCAAAAACATTCAGTACTTC

D gene: TRBD1
J gene: TRBJ1-2
V gene: TRBV2
clone size: NA
CDR3 protein: CASSTGTGYGYTF
CDR3 DNA: TGTGCCAGCAGCACCGGGACAGGGTACGGCTACACCTTC

D gene: TRBD1
J gene: TRBJ1-6
V gene: TRBV5-7
clone size: NA
CDR3 protein: CASSSRDRGSSPLHF
CDR3 DNA: TGTGCCAGCAGCTCCCGGGACAGGGGGAGTTCACCCCTCCACTTT

D gene: NA
J gene: TRBJ2-7
V gene: TRBV18
clone size: NA
CDR3 protein: CASSPSIDEQYF
CDR3 DNA: TGTGCCAGCTCACCATCTATTGACGAGCAGTACTTC

D gene: NA
J gene: TRBJ1-4
V gene: TRBV2
clone size: NA
CDR3 protein: CASSQRTPATNEKLFF
CDR3 DNA: TGTGCCAGCAGTCAGAGGACTCCTGCAACTAATGAAAAACTGTTTTTT

D gene: TRBD1
J gene: TRBJ2-1
V gene: TRBV5-5
clone size: NA
CDR3 protein: CASYRTGHDEQFF
CDR3 DNA: TGTGCCAGCTATCGGACAGGGCACGATGAGCAGTTCTTC

D gene: NA
J gene: TRBJ2-7
V gene: TRBV12-3/TRBV12-4
clone size: NA
CDR3 protein: CASSFGHSYEQYF
CDR3 DNA: TGTGCCAGCAGTTTTGGACACTCCTACGAGCAGTACTTC

D gene: TRBD2
J gene: TRBJ2-3
V gene: TRBV11-3
clone size: NA
CDR3 protein: CASSPDGGTDTQYF
CDR3 DNA: TGTGCCAGCAGCCCCGACGGGGGGACAGATACGCAGTATTTT

D gene: TRBD1
J gene: TRBJ2-5
V gene: TRBV4-1
clone size: NA
CDR3 protein: CASSVLGTGHQYF
CDR3 DNA: TGCGCCAGCAGCGTCCTGGGGACAGGGCATCAGTACTTC

D gene: NA
J gene: TRBJ2-7
V gene: TRBV27
clone size: few
CDR3 protein: CASRAPDTPAYEQYF
CDR3 DNA: TGTGCCAGCAGGGCGCCGGACACCCCAGCCTACGAGCAGTACTTC

D gene: TRBD2
J gene: TRBJ2-1
V gene: TRBV7-6
clone size: NA
CDR3 protein: CASSGLAGNEQFF
CDR3 DNA: TGTGCCAGCAGCGGACTAGCGGGCAATGAGCAGTTCTTC

D gene: TRBD1
J gene: TRBJ1-5
V gene: TRBV6-2/TRBV6-3
clone size: NA
CDR3 protein: CASSYTTGTGYNQPQHF
CDR3 DNA: TGTGCCAGCAGTTACACTACCGGGACAGGGTACAATCAGCCCCAGCATTTT

D gene: TRBD1
J gene: TRBJ2-3
V gene: TRBV18
clone size: once
CDR3 protein: CASSLAGTGVDTQYF
CDR3 DNA: TGTGCCAGCTCACTTGCCGGGACAGGGGTAGATACGCAGTATTTT

D gene: TRBD1
J gene: TRBJ1-5
V gene: TRBV19
clone size: NA
CDR3 protein: CASSIVTGTGFRSQHF
CDR3 DNA: TGTGCCAGTAGTATAGTCACCGGGACAGGTTTTAGGTCCCAGCATTTT

D gene: NA
J gene: TRBJ2-7
V gene: TRBV10-3
clone size: NA
CDR3 protein: CAISGMAASSYEQYF
CDR3 DNA: TGTGCCATCAGTGGTATGGCAGCGAGCTCCTACGAGCAGTACTTC

D gene: NA
J gene: TRBJ2-5
V gene: TRBV10-3
clone size: once
CDR3 protein: CAIREGFSDKETQYF
CDR3 DNA: TGTGCCATCAGGGAGGGGTTTAGCGATAAAGAGACCCAGTACTTC

D gene: TRBD1
J gene: TRBJ2-3
V gene: TRBV6-4
clone size: NA
CDR3 protein: CASSSSGTATDTQYF
CDR3 DNA: TGTGCCAGCAGTTCGTCCGGGACAGCCACAGATACGCAGTATTTT

D gene: NA
J gene: TRBJ1-1
V gene: TRBV15
clone size: NA
CDR3 protein: CATSRGTEAFF
CDR3 DNA: TGTGCCACCTCTAGGGGGACTGAAGCTTTCTTT

D gene: NA
J gene: TRBJ2-1
V gene: TRBV19
clone size: NA
CDR3 protein: CASSVYRDTEQFF
CDR3 DNA: TGTGCCAGTAGTGTCTACCGGGACACTGAGCAGTTCTTC

D gene: TRBD1
J gene: TRBJ2-5
V gene: TRBV5-1
clone size: NA
CDR3 protein: CASSRGTGQETQYF
CDR3 DNA: TGCGCCAGCAGCCGAGGGACAGGCCAAGAGACCCAGTACTTC

D gene: NA
J gene: TRBJ2-7
V gene: TRBV7-9
clone size: NA
CDR3 protein: CASSLLTGSSHEQYF
CDR3 DNA: TGTGCCAGCAGCTTATTAACAGGGTCATCCCACGAGCAGTACTTC

D gene: NA
J gene: TRBJ2-1
V gene: TRBV11-3
clone size: NA
CDR3 protein: CASSPQDTEQFF
CDR3 DNA: TGTGCCAGCAGCCCTCAGGACACTGAGCAGTTCTTC

D gene: NA
J gene: TRBJ2-2
V gene: TRBV19
clone size: NA
CDR3 protein: CASSISKNTGELFF
CDR3 DNA: TGTGCCAGTAGTATATCCAAGAACACCGGGGAGCTGTTTTTT

D gene: NA
J gene: TRBJ2-7
V gene: TRBV6-6
clone size: few
CDR3 protein: CASSLGGGWYEQYF
CDR3 DNA: TGTGCCAGCAGCCTTGGGGGGGGCTGGTACGAGCAGTACTTC

D gene: TRBD1
J gene: TRBJ1-2
V gene: TRBV19
clone size: medium-sized
CDR3 protein: CASDRTGFGGYTF
CDR3 DNA: TGTGCCAGTGATAGGACAGGGTTTGGTGGCTACACCTTC

D gene: TRBD1
J gene: TRBJ1-2
V gene: TRBV11-2
clone size: medium-sized
CDR3 protein: CASSPLRTGYGYTF
CDR3 DNA: TGTGCCAGCAGCCCCCTTCGGACAGGCTATGGCTACACCTTC

D gene: NA
J gene: TRBJ2-2
V gene: TRBV5-1
clone size: NA
CDR3 protein: CASSLLTGELFF
CDR3 DNA: TGCGCCAGCAGCTTGCTCACCGGGGAGCTGTTTTTT

D gene: TRBD2
J gene: TRBJ2-1
V gene: TRBV5-1
clone size: NA
CDR3 protein: CASSYSGAYNEQFF
CDR3 DNA: TGCGCCAGCAGTTATAGCGGGGCCTACAATGAGCAGTTCTTC

D gene: NA
J gene: TRBJ2-7
V gene: TRBV15
clone size: NA
CDR3 protein: CATSSRQNYEQYF
CDR3 DNA: TGTGCCACCAGCAGTCGACAGAACTACGAGCAGTACTTC

D gene: TRBD2
J gene: TRBJ2-5
V gene: TRBV6-4
clone size: NA
CDR3 protein: CASSEGLASQETQYF
CDR3 DNA: TGTGCCAGCAGTGAGGGACTAGCGAGTCAAGAGACCCAGTACTTC

D gene: NA
J gene: TRBJ1-1
V gene: TRBV28
clone size: few
CDR3 protein: CATLQNMNTEAFF
CDR3 DNA: TGTGCCACCTTACAGAACATGAACACTGAAGCTTTCTTT

D gene: TRBD1
J gene: TRBJ1-1
V gene: TRBV11-3
clone size: NA
CDR3 protein: CASSLLQGDSEAFF
CDR3 DNA: TGTGCCAGCAGCTTACTGCAGGGGGATTCTGAAGCTTTCTTT

D gene: NA
J gene: TRBJ1-1
V gene: TRBV14
clone size: NA
CDR3 protein: CASSPGEGWSTEAFF
CDR3 DNA: TGTGCCAGCAGCCCAGGAGAGGGATGGAGTACTGAAGCTTTCTTT

D gene: TRBD1
J gene: TRBJ2-3
V gene: TRBV6-2/TRBV6-3
clone size: NA
CDR3 protein: CASSPGTGFFDTQYF
CDR3 DNA: TGTGCCAGCAGCCCCGGGACAGGGTTTTTCGATACGCAGTATTTT

D gene: NA
J gene: TRBJ1-4
V gene: TRBV6-5
clone size: once
CDR3 protein: CASSRRTDEKLFF
CDR3 DNA: TGTGCCAGCAGCCGGAGGACAGATGAAAAACTGTTTTTT

D gene: TRBD2
J gene: TRBJ2-1
V gene: TRBV5-4
clone size: NA
CDR3 protein: CASSLGTSGGGEQFF
CDR3 DNA: TGTGCCAGCAGCCTCGGGACTAGCGGGGGGGGTGAGCAGTTCTTC

D gene: NA
J gene: TRBJ2-3
V gene: TRBV6-2/TRBV6-3
clone size: NA
CDR3 protein: CASSYSPQMDTQYF
CDR3 DNA: TGTGCCAGCAGTTATTCCCCTCAGATGGATACGCAGTATTTT

D gene: TRBD2
J gene: TRBJ2-2
V gene: TRBV19
clone size: once
CDR3 protein: CASSIEGGRATGELFF
CDR3 DNA: TGTGCCAGTAGTATAGAAGGTGGGAGGGCCACCGGGGAGCTGTTTTTT

D gene: NA
J gene: TRBJ1-1
V gene: TRBV2
clone size: NA
CDR3 protein: CASSEMDVSGAEAFF
CDR3 DNA: TGTGCCAGCAGTGAAATGGATGTATCGGGGGCTGAAGCTTTCTTT

D gene: TRBD1
J gene: TRBJ1-5
V gene: TRBV6-2/TRBV6-3
clone size: NA
CDR3 protein: CASSYAGTGDQPQHF
CDR3 DNA: TGTGCCAGCAGTTACGCTGGGACAGGGGACCAGCCCCAGCATTTT

D gene: NA
J gene: TRBJ2-7
V gene: TRBV7-9
clone size: NA
CDR3 protein: CASSLVGISEQYF
CDR3 DNA: TGTGCCAGCAGCTTAGTGGGCATTTCCGAGCAGTACTTC

D gene: NA
J gene: TRBJ1-1
V gene: TRBV9
clone size: NA
CDR3 protein: CASSVVTDGEAFF
CDR3 DNA: TGTGCCAGCAGCGTAGTAACAGACGGTGAAGCTTTCTTT

D gene: NA
J gene: TRBJ2-1
V gene: TRBV2
clone size: NA
CDR3 protein: CASSEGGEGEQFF
CDR3 DNA: TGTGCCAGCAGCGAAGGAGGAGAAGGTGAGCAGTTCTTC

D gene: TRBD1
J gene: TRBJ1-2
V gene: TRBV3-1/TRBV3-2
clone size: NA
CDR3 protein: CASSHLSTGRLYGYTF
CDR3 DNA: TGTGCCAGCAGCCACCTTTCGACAGGGCGCCTCTATGGCTACACCTTC

D gene: NA
J gene: TRBJ2-7
V gene: TRBV14
clone size: once
CDR3 protein: CASSRDFLEQYF
CDR3 DNA: TGTGCCAGCAGCCGGGACTTCCTCGAGCAGTACTTC

D gene: NA
J gene: TRBJ1-2
V gene: TRBV5-4
clone size: NA
CDR3 protein: CASSSQRGNYGYTF
CDR3 DNA: TGTGCCAGCTCTTCTCAGAGGGGGAACTATGGCTACACCTTC

D gene: NA
J gene: TRBJ2-3
V gene: TRBV19
clone size: NA
CDR3 protein: CASSMWGRTDTQYF
CDR3 DNA: TGTGCCAGTAGTATGTGGGGCCGCACAGATACGCAGTATTTT

D gene: TRBD2
J gene: TRBJ2-7
V gene: TRBV19
clone size: NA
CDR3 protein: CASSIGTSVTYEQYF
CDR3 DNA: TGTGCCAGTAGTATAGGGACTAGCGTCACCTACGAGCAGTACTTC

D gene: NA
J gene: TRBJ1-5
V gene: TRBV7-2
clone size: NA
CDR3 protein: CASSPRVGGNQPQHF
CDR3 DNA: TGTGCCAGCAGCCCGAGGGTAGGGGGTAATCAGCCCCAGCATTTT

D gene: NA
J gene: TRBJ2-3
V gene: TRBV10-3
clone size: NA
CDR3 protein: CAISDVDTQYF
CDR3 DNA: TGTGCCATCAGTGACGTAGATACGCAGTATTTT

D gene: TRBD1
J gene: TRBJ1-1
V gene: TRBV6-4
clone size: few
CDR3 protein: CASSQGAGTEAFF
CDR3 DNA: TGTGCCAGCTCACAGGGGGCAGGCACTGAAGCTTTCTTT

D gene: NA
J gene: TRBJ2-5
V gene: TRBV11-2
clone size: once
CDR3 protein: CASSVKETQYF
CDR3 DNA: TGTGCCAGCAGCGTAAAAGAGACCCAGTACTTC

D gene: TRBD2
J gene: TRBJ2-1
V gene: TRBV2
clone size: NA
CDR3 protein: CASSEAGLAGEFF
CDR3 DNA: TGTGCCAGCAGTGAAGCGGGCCTAGCGGGGGAGTTCTTC

D gene: NA
J gene: TRBJ2-2
V gene: TRBV5-8
clone size: NA
CDR3 protein: CASSLGTGNTGELFF
CDR3 DNA: TGTGCCAGCAGCTTGGGTACAGGGAACACCGGGGAGCTGTTTTTT

D gene: NA
J gene: TRBJ2-3
V gene: TRBV5-1
clone size: once
CDR3 protein: CASSTGQTTDTQYF
CDR3 DNA: TGCGCCAGCAGCACCGGACAGACCACAGATACGCAGTATTTT